This TCR beta chain was identified during a study of shared clonotypes between healthy human individuals. TCRdb's copy holds only in-frame clones and misses some; the assay was immunoSEQ multiplex PCR. The data show roughly 2.5 million clones, more than 80% seen once. The material sequenced was naive CD4+ T cells sorted from blood. The subset denotes: CD45RA+ positively selected. The source is a man aged 18-30 years in good health.

The CDR3 sequence is CASSLNLGEKLFF. CDR3 in DNA: TGCGCCAGCAGCTTGAATCTAGGGGAAAAACTGTTTTTT. The rearrangement links TRBV5-1 to TRBJ1-4; D is undetermined. The V gene's germline CDR1 is SGHRS and CDR2 YFSETQ. The CDR3 is 13 residues long. Trimming took off 1 base at V and 8 bases at J, with 9 bases between the two ends.